These T cell receptor beta chains were read from a single sample in a study of T cells after yellow fever vaccination. A single record per CDR3 protein comes from TCRdb applying MiXCR to the 5' RACE reads. This sample has 150,000 to 200,000 distinct CDR3 sequences; around 7.2% occur once, and the top ten carry approximately 2.5%. The sequenced sample was CD4+ T cells sorted from PBMCs, obtained 5 to 6 days after the first yellow fever vaccination. Receptor source: a man between 18 and 29 years old who received the YFV17D yellow fever vaccine. Each CDR3 is given with its conserved first and last residue. D genes are given only for firm matches. Only part of the rows carry a size: once, few, many, or a class if the clone is expanded.

clone size	D gene	V gene	J gene	CDR3 DNA	CDR3 protein
few	.	TRBV9	TRBJ2-3	TGTGCCAGCAGCTTGGAAGGGGCAGATACGCAGTATTTT	CASSLEGADTQYF
many	TRBD2	TRBV3-1	TRBJ2-3	TGTGCCAGCAGCCATAGCGGGGCAACAGATACGCAGTATTTT	CASSHSGATDTQYF
.	.	TRBV6-6	TRBJ2-3	TGTGCCAGCACACGGGGGCGCACAGATACGCAGTATTTT	CASTRGRTDTQYF
many	TRBD2	TRBV7-3	TRBJ2-3	TGTGCCAGCAGCGTCCTAGCGGGGGGTATAACAGATACGCAGTATTTT	CASSVLAGGITDTQYF
many	.	TRBV5-1	TRBJ2-7	TGCGCCAGCAATTCGGGTAGATCCTACGAGCAGTACTTC	CASNSGRSYEQYF
many	TRBD1	TRBV28	TRBJ1-5	TGTGCCAGCAGTCCGAATCAGGGGGGAAATCAGCCCCAGCATTTT	CASSPNQGGNQPQHF
many	.	TRBV10-3	TRBJ2-3	TGTGCCATCAGTGCCGGCACAGATACGCAGTATTTT	CAISAGTDTQYF
few	TRBD1	TRBV12-3/TRBV12-4	TRBJ2-3	TGTGCCAGCAGTTTCCTTGGGACAGGGATCACAGATACGCAGTATTTT	CASSFLGTGITDTQYF
many	.	TRBV12-3/TRBV12-4	TRBJ2-3	TGTGCCAGCAGAGACCCAGGGAACGTATATACGCAGTATTTT	CASRDPGNVYTQYF
few	.	TRBV4-3	TRBJ1-2	TGCGCCAGCAGCCAAGATCCGGATCTTGGCTACACCTTC	CASSQDPDLGYTF
few	.	TRBV7-9	TRBJ1-1	TGTGCCAGCAGCTTAGGGGTGGCAGGCGCAGCTTTCTTT	CASSLGVAGAAFF
.	.	TRBV11-2	TRBJ2-3	TGTGCCAGCAGCCAGTCCGAGGGGGATACGCAGTATTTT	CASSQSEGDTQYF
few	TRBD2	TRBV12-3/TRBV12-4	TRBJ2-5	TGTGCCAGCAGCCGACTAGCGGAAGAGACCCAGTACTTC	CASSRLAEETQYF
many	TRBD1	TRBV25-1	TRBJ2-7	TGTGCCAGCAGTGACTCGACAGGGATCTCCTACGAGCAGTACTTC	CASSDSTGISYEQYF
.	TRBD2	TRBV5-1	TRBJ2-5	TGCGCCAGCAGCTCATCCGGGACTAGCGGGGGGAACCAAGAGACCCAGTACTTC	CASSSSGTSGGNQETQYF
many	TRBD1	TRBV15	TRBJ1-5	TGTGCCACGACAGGGTCGGGGGATCAGCCCCAGCATTTT	CATTGSGDQPQHF
.	.	TRBV3-1	TRBJ2-7	TGTGCCAGCAGCCAAGATCGGTTCCCCTTCGACGATCAGTACTTC	CASSQDRFPFDDQYF
many	TRBD2	TRBV4-2	TRBJ2-2	TGTGCCAGCAGCCAAGAGGCAAGCGGGGGGGCCACCGGGGAGCTGTTTTTT	CASSQEASGGATGELFF
.	.	TRBV6-6	TRBJ1-1	TGTGCCAGCAGTTATGTAAGGGACACTGAAGCTTTCTTT	CASSYVRDTEAFF
many	.	TRBV12-3/TRBV12-4	TRBJ2-1	TGTGCCAGCAGTCCGGACGGGCGATACAATGAGCAGTTCTTC	CASSPDGRYNEQFF
many	TRBD1	TRBV6-5	TRBJ1-1	TGTGCCAGCAGTTACTCCGGGACAGGGGGAGCTTTCTTT	CASSYSGTGGAFF
many	TRBD2	TRBV7-2	TRBJ2-1	TGTGCCAGCAGCCGCGGGGGGGCTGGTTATGAGCAGTTCTTC	CASSRGGAGYEQFF
.	.	TRBV18	TRBJ1-2	TGTGCCAGCTCACCAAGCCGGACAGACCGGGGCTACACCTTC	CASSPSRTDRGYTF
many	TRBD1	TRBV5-5	TRBJ2-3	TGTGCCAGCAGCCACGGAGGGACAGGGGATAATACGCAGTATTTT	CASSHGGTGDNTQYF
many	TRBD2	TRBV5-1	TRBJ2-5	TGCGCCAGCAGCCCCCGGGGGGGGTACCAAGAGACCCAGTACTTC	CASSPRGGYQETQYF
many	TRBD1	TRBV20-1	TRBJ1-2	TGCAGTGCTTCAACCGGGACAGTTACCTATGGCTACACCTTC	CSASTGTVTYGYTF
.	.	TRBV5-4	TRBJ2-1	TGTGCCAGCAGCTTGACGCAGGGATCCTACAATGAGCAGTTCTTC	CASSLTQGSYNEQFF
.	.	TRBV11-2	TRBJ1-1	TGTGCCAGCAGCCCCCTCATTTCCGGGGCGACTGAAGCTTTCTTT	CASSPLISGATEAFF
many	.	TRBV18	TRBJ1-6	TGTGCCAGCTCACTTCTCCATACTAATTCACCCCTCCACTTT	CASSLLHTNSPLHF
many	TRBD2	TRBV12-3/TRBV12-4	TRBJ2-3	TGTGCCAGCAGCTCCCGGACTAGCGGGGGGCGGGGTACGCAGTATTTT	CASSSRTSGGRGTQYF
.	TRBD1	TRBV20-1	TRBJ1-5	TGCAGTGCCCCGACAGGGGGAGGACAGCCCCAGCATTTT	CSAPTGGGQPQHF
many	TRBD1	TRBV4-3	TRBJ1-4	TGCGCCAGCGGGGGGACTGGACAGGGCGGTGAAAAACTGTTTTTT	CASGGTGQGGEKLFF
.	.	TRBV5-5	TRBJ1-6	TGTGCCAGCAGCTTGGCCCCGACGGAAGATAATTCACCCCTCCACTTT	CASSLAPTEDNSPLHF
.	.	TRBV2	TRBJ1-5	TGTGCCAGCGGACCCGGGGCAGGGTCATTGGGCAATCAGCCCCAGCATTTT	CASGPGAGSLGNQPQHF
many	.	TRBV5-1	TRBJ1-2	TGCGCCAGCAGCTTGGATTCAGGGGCCTATGGCTACACCTTC	CASSLDSGAYGYTF
many	.	TRBV4-3	TRBJ2-2	TGCGCCAGCAGCCAAGCCCTCGGGACAATGACCGGGGAGCTGTTTTTT	CASSQALGTMTGELFF